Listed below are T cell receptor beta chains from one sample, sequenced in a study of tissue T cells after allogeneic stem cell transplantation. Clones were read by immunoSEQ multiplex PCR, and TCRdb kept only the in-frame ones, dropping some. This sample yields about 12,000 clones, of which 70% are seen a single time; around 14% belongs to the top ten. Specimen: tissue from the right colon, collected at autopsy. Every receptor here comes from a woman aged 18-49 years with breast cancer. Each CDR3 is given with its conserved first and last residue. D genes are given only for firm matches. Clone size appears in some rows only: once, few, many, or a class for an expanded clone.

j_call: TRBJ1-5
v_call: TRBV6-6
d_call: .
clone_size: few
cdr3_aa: CASRYGGQPQHF
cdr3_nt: TGTGCCAGCAGGTATGGGGGACAGCCCCAGCATTTT

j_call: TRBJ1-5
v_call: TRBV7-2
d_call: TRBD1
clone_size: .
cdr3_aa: CASSSETGIGQPQHF
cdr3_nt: TGTGCCAGCAGCTCAGAGACAGGGATCGGTCAGCCCCAGCATTTT

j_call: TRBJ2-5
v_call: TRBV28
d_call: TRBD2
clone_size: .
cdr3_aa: CASSPLAGRETQYF
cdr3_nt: TGTGCCAGCAGTCCACTAGCGGGAAGAGAGACCCAGTACTTC

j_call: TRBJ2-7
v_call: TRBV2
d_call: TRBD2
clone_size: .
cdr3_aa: CASLEAGDYEQYF
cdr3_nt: TGTGCCAGCTTGGAAGCGGGGGACTACGAGCAGTACTTC

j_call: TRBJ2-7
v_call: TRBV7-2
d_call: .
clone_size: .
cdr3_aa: CASSPDPAYEQYF
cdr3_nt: TGTGCCAGCAGCCCCGATCCGGCCTACGAGCAGTACTTC

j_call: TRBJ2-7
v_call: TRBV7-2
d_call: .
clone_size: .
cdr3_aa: CASSLEQTLSEQYF
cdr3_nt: TGTGCCAGCAGCTTAGAACAGACCCTTAGCGAGCAGTACTTC

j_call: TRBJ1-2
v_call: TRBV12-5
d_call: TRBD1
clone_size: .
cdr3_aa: CASGLTRDRVTTNYGYTF
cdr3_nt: TGTGCTAGTGGTTTGACGCGGGACAGGGTAACTACTAACTATGGCTACACCTTC

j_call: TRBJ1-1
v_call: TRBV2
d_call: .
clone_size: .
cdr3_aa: CASIEDVGKAFF
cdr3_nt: TGTGCCAGCATCGAGGATGTCGGGAAAGCTTTCTTT

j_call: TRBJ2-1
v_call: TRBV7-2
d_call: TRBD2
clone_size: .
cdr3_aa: CASSRYSGVYNEQFF
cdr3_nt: TGTGCCAGCAGCCGTTATAGCGGGGTCTACAATGAGCAGTTCTTC

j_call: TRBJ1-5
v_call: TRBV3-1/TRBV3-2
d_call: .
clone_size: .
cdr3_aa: CASSPSGYSNQPQHF
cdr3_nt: TGTGCCAGCAGCCCGTCCGGGTACTCAAATCAGCCCCAGCATTTT

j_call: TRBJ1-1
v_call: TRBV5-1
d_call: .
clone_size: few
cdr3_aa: CASSLATGGKGEAFF
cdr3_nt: TGCGCCAGCAGCTTGGCCACGGGAGGGAAGGGGGAAGCTTTCTTT

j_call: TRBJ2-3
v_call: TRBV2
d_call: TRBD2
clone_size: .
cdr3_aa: CASTGTSGGVGQYF
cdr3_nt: TGTGCCAGCACCGGGACTAGCGGGGGGGTCGGGCAGTATTTT

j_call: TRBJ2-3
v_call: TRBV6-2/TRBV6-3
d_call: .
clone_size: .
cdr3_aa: CASSGTHLGTDTQYF
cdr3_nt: TGTGCCAGCAGCGGGACTCACCTAGGGACAGATACGCAGTATTTT

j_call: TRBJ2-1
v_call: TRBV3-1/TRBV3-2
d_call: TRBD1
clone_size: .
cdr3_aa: CASSQKGQGPWEQFF
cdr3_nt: TGTGCCAGCAGCCAGAAGGGACAGGGGCCATGGGAGCAGTTCTTC

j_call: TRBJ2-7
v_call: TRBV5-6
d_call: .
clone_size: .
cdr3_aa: CASSFVAVSYEQYF
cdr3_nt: TGTGCCAGCAGCTTTGTAGCGGTCTCCTACGAGCAGTACTTC

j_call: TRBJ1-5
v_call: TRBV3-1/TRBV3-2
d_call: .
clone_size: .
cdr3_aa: CASSQGPVGNQPQHF
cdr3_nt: TGTGCCAGCAGCCAAGGTCCCGTAGGAAATCAGCCCCAGCATTTT

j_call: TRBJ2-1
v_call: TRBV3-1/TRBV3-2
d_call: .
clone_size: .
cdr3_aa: CASSQDSARVPRFF
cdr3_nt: TGTGCCAGCAGCCAAGACTCCGCCCGGGTCCCCCGGTTCTTC

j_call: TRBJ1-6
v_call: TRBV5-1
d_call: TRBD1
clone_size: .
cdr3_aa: CASSSQGALDSPLHF
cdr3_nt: TGCGCCAGCAGCTCACAGGGGGCTCTAGATTCACCCCTCCACTTT

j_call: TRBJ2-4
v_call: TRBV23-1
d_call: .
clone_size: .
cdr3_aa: CASSHRHPTGIAKNIQYF
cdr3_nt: TGCGCCAGCAGTCACCGGCACCCGACTGGTATAGCCAAAAACATTCAGTACTTC

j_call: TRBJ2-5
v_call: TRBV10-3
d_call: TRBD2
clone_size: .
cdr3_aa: CAISVGYGTSGQETQYF
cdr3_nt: TGTGCCATCAGTGTAGGATATGGGACTAGCGGGCAAGAGACCCAGTACTTC

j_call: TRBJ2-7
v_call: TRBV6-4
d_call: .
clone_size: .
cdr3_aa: CASSDSERSEQYF
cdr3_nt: TGTGCCAGCAGTGACTCAGAGCGTTCCGAGCAGTACTTC

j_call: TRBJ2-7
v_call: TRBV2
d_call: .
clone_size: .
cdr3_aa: CASSAGNAYEQYF
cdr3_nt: TGTGCCAGCAGTGCCGGGAATGCCTACGAGCAGTACTTC

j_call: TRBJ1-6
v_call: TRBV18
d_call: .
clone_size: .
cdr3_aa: CASSPHPRGDSPLHF
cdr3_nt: TGTGCCAGCTCTCCCCATCCTAGGGGTGATTCACCCCTCCACTTT

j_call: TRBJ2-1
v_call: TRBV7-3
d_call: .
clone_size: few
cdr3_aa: CASSYLAGSYNEQFF
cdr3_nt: TGTGCCAGCAGCTATCTCGCCGGCAGCTACAATGAGCAGTTCTTC

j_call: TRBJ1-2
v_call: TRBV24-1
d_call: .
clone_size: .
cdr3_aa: CATSDSRGRGYTF
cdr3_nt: TGTGCCACCAGTGATTCCCGGGGGCGAGGCTACACCTTC

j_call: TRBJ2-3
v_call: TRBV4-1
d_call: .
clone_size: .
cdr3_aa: CASSQSWLGQADTQYF
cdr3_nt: TGCGCCAGCAGCCAATCCTGGCTGGGGCAGGCAGATACGCAGTATTTT

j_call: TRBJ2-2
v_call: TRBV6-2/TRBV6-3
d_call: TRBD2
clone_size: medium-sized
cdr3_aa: CASSYGTSGRAHTGELFF
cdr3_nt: TGTGCCAGCAGTTACGGGACTAGCGGGAGGGCCCACACCGGGGAGCTGTTTTTT

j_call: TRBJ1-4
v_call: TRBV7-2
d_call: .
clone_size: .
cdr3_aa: CASSLNQATNEKLFF
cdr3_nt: TGTGCCAGCAGCCTCAACCAGGCAACTAATGAAAAACTGTTTTTT

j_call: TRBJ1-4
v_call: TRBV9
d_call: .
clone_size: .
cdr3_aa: CASSVLPGHNEKLFF
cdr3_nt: TGTGCCAGCAGCGTATTACCCGGACATAATGAAAAACTGTTTTTT

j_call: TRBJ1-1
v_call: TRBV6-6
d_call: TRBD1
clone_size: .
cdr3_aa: CATRPGGTEAFF
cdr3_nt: TGTGCCACCCGACCAGGGGGCACTGAAGCTTTCTTT

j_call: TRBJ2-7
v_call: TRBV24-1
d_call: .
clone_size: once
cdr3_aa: CATGGYRSYEQYF
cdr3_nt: TGTGCCACCGGAGGGTATAGGTCCTACGAGCAGTACTTC

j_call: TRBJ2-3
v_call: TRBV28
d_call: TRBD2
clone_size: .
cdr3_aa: CASTHGAGGVTDTQYF
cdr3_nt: TGTGCCAGCACCCACGGAGCGGGAGGTGTCACAGATACGCAGTATTTT